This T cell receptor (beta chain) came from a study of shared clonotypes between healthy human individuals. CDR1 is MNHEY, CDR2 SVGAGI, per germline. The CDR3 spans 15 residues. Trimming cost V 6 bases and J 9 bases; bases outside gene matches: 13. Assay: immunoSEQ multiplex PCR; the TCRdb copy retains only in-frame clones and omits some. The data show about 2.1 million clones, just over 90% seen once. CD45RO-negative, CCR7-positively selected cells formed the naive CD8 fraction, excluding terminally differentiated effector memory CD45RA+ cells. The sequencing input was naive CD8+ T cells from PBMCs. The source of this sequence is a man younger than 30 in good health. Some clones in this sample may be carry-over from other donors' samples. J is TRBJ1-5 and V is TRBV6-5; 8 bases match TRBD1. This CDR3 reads CASRGQVGSGGPQHF. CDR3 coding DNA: TGTGCCAGCAGGGGACAGGTTGGGTCCGGGGGGCCCCAGCATTTT.